These 22 T cell receptor beta chains originate from one sample sequenced in a study of cytomegalovirus exposure and HLA in healthy donors (dated by TCRdb to about 2017). The library was obtained by the immunoSEQ multiplex PCR assay. The multiplex PCR relied on a mix of 60 forward primers for TCR Vbeta segments and 13 reverse primers for TCR Jbeta segments. In TCRdb, the immuneACCESS table is reduced to in-frame sequences with V and J assigned. These tables do not hold every clone; where another copy was compared, an unresolved V gene accounts for under half, and the others remain unexplained. In all, the sample holds around 110,000 clones, and 8.5% to 10% of those were seen once. The ten largest clones represent about 3% of the sample. The sequencing input was PBMCs. These receptors were obtained from a man aged 25-45 years in good health and CMV-seronegative.

This clone showed up just a few times. The CDR3 DNA reads TGTGCCAGTGCGAGTAACACTGAAGCTTTCTTT. Amino acid sequence: CASASNTEAFF. J is TRBJ1-1 and V is TRBV2, with D hard to call. Per the germline V gene, CDR1 is SNHLY and CDR2 is FYNNEI. V lost 9 bases, J lost 2 bases, and 7 bases lay in between. This CDR3 has 11 amino acids.

This clone was seen more than once but under ten times. The chain combines TRBV19 with TRBJ1-1; the D gene is possibly TRBD1 (6 bases). CDR1 and CDR2 (germline): LNHDA, SQIVND (reference sequence). The germline V and J ends were trimmed by 3 bases and 5 bases, with 10 bases remaining between them. This CDR3 region has 13 residues. The CDR3 loop is CASSINRATEAFF. CDR3 DNA sequence: TGTGCCAGTAGTATCAACAGGGCAACTGAAGCTTTCTTT.

The chain's CDR3 is CASSQVTDRGGGELFF. CDR3 nucleotides: TGCGCCAGCAGCCAAGTGACAGACAGGGGGGGCGGGGAGCTGTTTTTT. The chain is built from TRBV4-1 and TRBJ2-2, with 9 bases lining up with TRBD1. J was trimmed by 7 bases and V by 1 base; bases with no gene match: 7. The CDR3 totals 16 residues. CDR1 and CDR2 (germline): MGHRA, YSYEKL.

V and J are TRBV4-1 and TRBJ2-1; maybe TRBD2 (5 bases). V lost 0 bases, J lost 0 bases, and 12 bases lay in between. Germline V gene sequence: CDR1 MGHRA, CDR2 YSYEKL. CDR3 length: 17 residues. The CDR3, as DNA: TGCGCCAGCAGCCAAGATCCGTCGGGGAGCTCCTACAATGAGCAGTTCTTC. It is translated as CASSQDPSGSSYNEQFF.

The chain couples TRBV7-2 to TRBJ2-3; D unclear. There are 15 residues in the CDR3. Between the trimmed V and J ends, which lost 1 base and 3 bases, there was a span of 11 bases. Per the germline V gene, CDR1 is SGHTA and CDR2 is FQGNSA. The CDR3 DNA is TGTGCCAGCAGCTTAGTATCGAGCAGGACAGATACGCAGTATTTT. Its protein product is CASSLVSSRTDTQYF.

The V gene is TRBV6-5, the J gene TRBJ2-3, with D possibly being TRBD1 (5 bases). The CDR3 has 15 amino acids. Between the trimmed V and J ends, which lost 3 bases and 2 bases, there was a span of 12 bases. Germline CDR1 and CDR2: MNHEY and SVGAGI. The CDR3 here is CASSYTGRLTDTQYF. CDR3 DNA sequence: TGTGCCAGCAGTTATACAGGCCGACTCACAGATACGCAGTATTTT.

This clone was seen a handful of times. This CDR3 is CASSEQGASYEQYF. CDR3 nucleotide sequence: TGTGCCAGCAGTGAACAGGGGGCGTCCTACGAGCAGTACTTC. The V and J genes are TRBV25-1 and TRBJ2-7; 8 bases are a match to TRBD1. The ends lost 2 bases at V and 1 base at J; junction bases unmatched: 1. Germline values: CDR1 MGHDK, CDR2 SYGVNS. The CDR3 runs to 14 residues.

This clone was detected only a few times. The chain has TRBV4-3 and TRBJ1-5; D is perhaps TRBD1 (6 bases). This CDR3 has 15 amino acids. Germline loops: CDR1 LGHNA, CDR2 YSLEER. Trimming removed 0 bases at V and 4 bases at J, with 10 bases between. The CDR3 DNA sequence: TGCGCCAGCAGCCAAGATTTCACAGGGAATCAGCCCCAGCATTTT. It is translated as CASSQDFTGNQPQHF.

This clone was seen only a few times. J is TRBJ2-5 and V is TRBV4-1; maybe TRBD2 (7 bases). This CDR3 has 16 residues. With 0 bases removed from V and 5 bases from J, the gap between germline ends came to 16 bases. Germline assignment: CDR1 MGHRA and CDR2 YSYEKL. DNA of the CDR3: TGCGCCAGCAGCCAAGATGGTCGGGGGGCATGGGAGACCCAGTACTTC. It encodes CASSQDGRGAWETQYF.

J is TRBJ2-3 and V is TRBV2, with 7 bases identical to TRBD1. This CDR3 has 13 residues. The ends lost 4 bases at V and 8 bases at J; junction bases unmatched: 6. CDR1 is SNHLY, CDR2 FYNNEI, per germline. The CDR3 reads CASSGATGATQYF. The DNA for the CDR3 is TGTGCCAGCAGTGGGGCCACAGGGGCTACGCAGTATTTT.

The chain has TRBV19 and TRBJ2-3, with 11 bases matching TRBD2. This CDR3 is built from 14 residues. From germline, CDR1 is LNHDA and CDR2 SQIVND (reference sequence). The junction had 6 bases not matched to a gene; V was cut back by 6 bases and J by 7 bases. This chain's CDR3 is CASRPGTSGNTQYF. The DNA of the CDR3 is TGTGCCAGTAGGCCCGGGACTAGCGGCAATACGCAGTATTTT.

The CDR3 nucleotides read TGCAGCGTTGCCCCCCGAGGACAGGGGGCCGGTGAGCAGTACTTC. The encoded protein is CSVAPRGQGAGEQYF. The chain recombines TRBV29-1 with TRBJ2-7, with 11 bases fitting TRBD1. Germline-derived CDR1 and CDR2 are SQVTM and ANQGSEA. The CDR3 has 15 amino acids. Trimming cost V 4 bases and J 7 bases; bases outside gene matches: 12.

CDR3 nucleotides: TGTGCCTGGAGTTCAGGTTCCGTCTACAATGAGCAGTTCTTC. Its translation is CAWSSGSVYNEQFF. The chain employs TRBV30 and TRBJ2-1; the D is unclear. The V and J ends lost 2 bases and 3 bases respectively, with 11 bases between them. The CDR3 is made up of 14 amino acids. CDR1 and CDR2 from the germline V gene are GTSNPN and SVGIG (reference sequence).

This clone has a handful of counts. The V gene is TRBV6-5, the J gene TRBJ1-6; no definite D call. Deletions cut 5 bases from V and 9 bases from J, with 8 bases between. The CDR3 runs 12 residues. Germline assignment: CDR1 MNHEY and CDR2 SVGAGI. Written as DNA, the CDR3 is TGTGCCAGCAGTCAGTTCAGTTCACCCCTCCACTTT. Its translation is CASSQFSSPLHF.

This chain links TRBV4-2 with TRBJ2-7; D is unclear. Trimming took off 0 bases at V and 1 base at J, with 4 bases between the two ends. Germline V gives CDR1 LGHNA, CDR2 YNFKEQ. The CDR3 is 13 residues long. The CDR3 nucleotides read TGTGCCAGCAGCCAAGATTCATCCTACGAGCAGTACTTC. Encoded protein: CASSQDSSYEQYF.

This chain uses TRBV9 with TRBJ2-2; TRBD1 aligns across 7 bases. The germline gives CDR1 SGDLS, CDR2 YYNGEE. The junction had 6 bases not matched to a gene; V was cut back by 1 base and J by 3 bases. CDR3 length: 16 residues. This chain's CDR3 is CASSVTGDNYTGELFF. In nucleotides, the CDR3 is TGTGCCAGCAGCGTAACAGGGGACAACTACACCGGGGAGCTGTTTTTT.

This clone was recorded a few times. The CDR3 loop reads CASSSQGTNTEAFF. CDR3 DNA sequence: TGCGCCAGCAGCTCTCAGGGAACGAACACTGAAGCTTTCTTT. This chain joins TRBV5-1 and TRBJ1-1; a possible D gene is TRBD1 (5 bases). Per germline, CDR1 SGHRS and CDR2 YFSETQ. CDR3 length: 14 residues. The V end lost 3 bases, the J end lost 1 base, and 10 bases lay between the germline ends.

Remarks on this clone: In the same sample, other DNA sequences code for this CDR3. The chain is built from TRBV9 and TRBJ2-7; 13 bases align to TRBD2. J was trimmed by 6 bases and V by 2 bases; bases with no gene match: 11. CDR1 is SGDLS, CDR2 YYNGEE, per germline. The CDR3 is made up of 17 amino acids. The CDR3 sequence is CASSVGLAGPSRGEQYF. CDR3 sequence (DNA): TGTGCCAGCAGCGTGGGACTAGCGGGGCCCTCTCGGGGCGAGCAGTACTTC. The complete variable domain, with remaining parts taken from reference TRBV9 and TRBJ2-7, reads DSGVTQTPKHLITATGQRVTLRCSPRSGDLSVYWYQQSLDQGLQFLIQYYNGEERAKGNILERFSAQQFPDLHSELNLSSLELGDSALYFCASSVGLAGPSRGEQYFGPGTRLTVT.

Comments on this clone: One junction end does not reproduce the germline sequence, and a read error may be involved. The chain joins TRBV28 to TRBJ1-2; 8 bases line up with TRBD1. Germline values: CDR1 MDHEN, CDR2 SYDVKM. This CDR3 is built from 17 residues. The CDR3 DNA sequence: TGTGCCAGCAGTCTATGGGGACAGGCTCAAGCTAACTATGGCTACACCTTC. It yields the protein CASSLWGQAQANYGYTF.

The chain employs TRBV4-1 and TRBJ2-5; maybe TRBD2 (6 bases). The V end lost 7 bases, the J end lost 4 bases, and 16 bases lay between the germline ends. The CDR3 covers 14 residues. CDR1 is MGHRA and CDR2 is YSYEKL in the germline V gene. For the CDR3, the DNA is TGCGCCAGCACGGAAACGGGACTCGGAGAGACCCAGTACTTC. Amino acid sequence: CASTETGLGETQYF.

V usage is TRBV5-6 and J usage is TRBJ2-5; 9 nucleotides match TRBD2. CDR3 size: 15 residues. With V trimmed by 7 bases and J by 4 bases, 11 bases remained unmatched. CDR1 is SGHDT, CDR2 YYEEEE, per germline. This chain's CDR3 is CASARGGAGGETQYF. CDR3 nucleotide sequence: TGTGCCAGCGCCCGCGGGGGGGCCGGAGGAGAGACCCAGTACTTC. The whole variable domain, filled in from reference TRBV5-6 and TRBJ2-5, reads DAGVTQSPTHLIKTRGQQVTLRCSPKSGHDTVSWYQQALGQGPQFIFQYYEEEERQRGNFPDRFSGHQFPNYSSELNVNALLLGDSALYLCASARGGAGGETQYFGPGTRLLVL.

The V call is TRBV12-5, the J call TRBJ1-5; 7 bases line up with TRBD1. Looked up from germline, CDR1 is LGHNT and CDR2 is FRNRAP. Trimming at V came to 2 bases and at J to 3 bases, leaving 7 bases not matched to a gene. This CDR3 region has 16 residues. CDR3 residues: CASGLIRQGHNQPQHF. Written as DNA, the CDR3 is TGTGCTAGTGGTTTGATACGACAGGGCCACAATCAGCCCCAGCATTTT.